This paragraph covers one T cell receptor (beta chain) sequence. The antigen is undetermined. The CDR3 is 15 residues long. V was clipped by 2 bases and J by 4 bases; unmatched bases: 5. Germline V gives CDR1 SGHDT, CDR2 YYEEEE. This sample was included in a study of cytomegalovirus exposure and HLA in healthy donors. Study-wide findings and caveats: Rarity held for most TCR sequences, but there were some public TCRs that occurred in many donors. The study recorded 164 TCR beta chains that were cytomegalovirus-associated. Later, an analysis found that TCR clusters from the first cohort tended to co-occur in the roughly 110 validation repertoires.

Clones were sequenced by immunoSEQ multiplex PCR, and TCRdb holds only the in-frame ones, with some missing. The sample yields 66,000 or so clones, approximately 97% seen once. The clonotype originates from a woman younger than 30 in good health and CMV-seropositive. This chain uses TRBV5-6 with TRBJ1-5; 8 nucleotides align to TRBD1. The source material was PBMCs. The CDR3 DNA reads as TGTGCCAGCAGCTTCGGGACAGGAGGTAATCAGCCCCAGCATTTT. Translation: CASSFGTGGNQPQHF.